This T cell receptor (beta chain) was sequenced during a study of cytomegalovirus exposure and HLA in healthy donors. Study context: The same platform was used for the 120 validation repertoires and the roughly 700 first-cohort repertoires, a later analysis reported. Findings and caveats of the study: A few of the chains that were CMV-associated were confirmed in vitro to be specific for CMV antigens. Many donors carried some public TCRs, although rarity characterized most TCR sequences. The investigators catalogued 160 or so TCR beta chains as cytomegalovirus-associated.

The table came from immunoSEQ multiplex PCR; TCRdb's copy has only in-frame clones and leaves some out. The repertoire holds 150,000 to 200,000 clones, with about 89% as singletons. J gave up 8 bases and V 2 bases, and 6 bases lay outside the gene matches. CDR1 and CDR2 (germline): SQVTM, ANQGSEA. The CDR3 is 14 residues long. About this clone: Its antigen is unidentified.

This TCR derives from a man in his late teens or twenties in good health and CMV-seropositive. The chain links TRBV29-1 to TRBJ1-4; TRBD1 agrees at 9 bases. The sequenced sample was PBMCs. The CDR3 DNA is TGCAGCGTTGAAACGGACAGGGGTCGAGAAAAACTGTTTTTT. It yields the protein CSVETDRGREKLFF.